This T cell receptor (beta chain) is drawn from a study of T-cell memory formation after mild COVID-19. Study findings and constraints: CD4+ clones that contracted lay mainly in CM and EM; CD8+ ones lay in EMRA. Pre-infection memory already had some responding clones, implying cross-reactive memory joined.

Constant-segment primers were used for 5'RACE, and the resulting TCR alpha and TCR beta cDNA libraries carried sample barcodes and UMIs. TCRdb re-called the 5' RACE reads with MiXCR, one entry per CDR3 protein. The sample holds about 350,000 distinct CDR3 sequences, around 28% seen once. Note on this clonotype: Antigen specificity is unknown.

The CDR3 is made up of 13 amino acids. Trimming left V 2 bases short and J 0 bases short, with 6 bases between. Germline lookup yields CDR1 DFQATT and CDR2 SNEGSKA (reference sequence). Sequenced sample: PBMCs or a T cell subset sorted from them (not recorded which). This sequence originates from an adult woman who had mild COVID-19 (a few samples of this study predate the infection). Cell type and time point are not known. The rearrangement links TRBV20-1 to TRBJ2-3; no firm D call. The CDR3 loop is CSARLRSTDTQYF. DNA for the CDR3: TGCAGTGCTAGACTACGAAGCACAGATACGCAGTATTTT.